This TCR beta chain was sequenced in a study of blood T cell repertoires in COVID-19. Study-wide context: Some COVID-19 samples were acute and others convalescent; all came from the United States, Italy and Spain. T cells, B-cell-depleted T cells, or PBMCs supplied cDNA or gDNA.

In the original workflow: Reference gene primer amplification in the assay estimated nucleated cell counts. The data were produced by immunoSEQ multiplex PCR, yet TCRdb's version contains in-frame clones alone and is incomplete. V, J and clone size are those of that table, while D and trimming were read from the DNA. This table holds approximately 230,000 clones, 84% found once. The germline CDR1 and CDR2 sequences are SGHAT and FQNNGV. This CDR3 is built from 13 residues. V gave up 8 bases and J gave up 4 bases; unmatched junction bases: 4. The origin of this receptor is a man under 40 with active or convalescent COVID-19. The chain recombines TRBV11-2 with TRBJ2-5, with 10 bases matching TRBD1. Sequencing input: peripheral blood. Here the CDR3 DNA reads TGTGCCAGCTTGGGACAGGGGCTAGAGACCCAGTACTTC. Its protein product is CASLGQGLETQYF.